This T cell receptor beta chain was sequenced for a study of blood T cells in healthy people across ages. Each sample had at least 6 million PBMCs isolated. Per the germline V gene, CDR1 is LGHNA and CDR2 is YSLEER. The CDR3 has 14 amino acids. Whole-study results and caveats: Both naive CD4+ cell counts and diversity were greater in long-lived donors than in aged donors.

Notes on this clonotype: Its antigen is as yet unknown. One end of the junction does not line up with germline, which may come from a read error.

The second PCR ran about 6 to 11 cycles with a sample-barcoded 5' primer and J-beta primers. From the 5' RACE reads, TCRdb called clonotypes with MiXCR, one entry per CDR3 protein. The sample yields about 1.1 million distinct CDR3 sequences, around two fifths seen once. Sample: blood. This sequence originates from a man aged 18 to 29 in good health. This chain joins TRBV4-3 and TRBJ2-1; D possibly corresponds to TRBD1 (5 bases). CDR3 loop: CASSQERQGNGQFF. The CDR3 nucleotides read TGCGCCAGCAGCCAAGAGCGTCAGGGAAATGGGCAGTTCTTC.